This TCR beta chain is drawn from a study of T cells in Graves' hyperthyroidism and ophthalmopathy. Study observations and caveats: Median prediction lead before ophthalmopathy onset was 5.5 to 7 months with the model.

In this sample, this clonotype turned up many times. Its specificity is unknown. V dropped 4 bases and J dropped 3 bases, with 12 bases sitting between them. The germline V gene has CDR1 DFQATT and CDR2 SNEGSKA (reference sequence). This CDR3 contains 13 residues. RNA transcripts were the template for amplifying TCR beta CDR3 regions. TCR CDR3 regions were first amplified by RT-PCR with HTBI primers. Each CDR3 protein is one row after TCRdb ran MiXCR on the multiplex PCR reads. The table has some 600,000 distinct CDR3 sequences, roughly 13% seen once. Uncontrolled infections, other autoimmune diseases, pregnancy or lactation led to exclusion of patients. On the basis of clinical symptoms, serum thyroxine and TRAb, thyroid ultrasound and orbital computed tomography, diagnoses were made.

The receptor was derived from a woman aged 30 to 39 with Graves' hyperthyroidism that later progressed to Graves' ophthalmopathy. V and J are TRBV20-1 and TRBJ1-2, with D possibly TRBD1 on 6 matching bases. Sequences were obtained from blood. The CDR3 sequence is CSATPGVYYGYTF. CDR3 bases: TGCAGTGCTACTCCAGGGGTCTACTATGGCTACACCTTC.